These 22 T cell receptor beta chains share one sample of origin, sequenced in a study of vaccination and CD4 T cells after COVID-19 (dated 2022 in TCRdb). Read against the paper, the sample's time point label means: late sampling 161 to 241 days after vaccination in a few convalescent patients. The treatment or condition label, as the study defines it: roughly 11-day PBMC culture with coronavirus spike peptide pools or control peptides (ViraFEST assay). The library came from PCR. For sequencing, an Illumina iSeq 100 was employed. TCR sequencing of DNA from cultured CD4+ T cells used the Oncomine TCR Beta short-read assay at the Johns Hopkins FTIC core. TCRdb reworked the public reads: Q25 trimming with fastp, MiXCR clone assembly, productive beta chains retained. Merged by CDR3 protein, the rows form single entries marked with the most common genes and DNA. For this sample there are roughly 20,000 distinct CDR3 sequences; 40% to 50% appear just once. The top ten hold around 10% of the sample.

Their antigens remain unidentified. This material consisted of CD4+ T cells from blood, cultured in vitro, taken about 7 months after SARS-CoV-2 vaccination. These receptors were collected from a human donor who had recovered from COVID-19.

The J gene is TRBJ1-6, the V gene TRBV7-6, with TRBD1 matching over 9 bases. The CDR3 loop spans 17 amino acids. CDR1 and CDR2 from the germline V gene are SGHVS and FNYEAQ. V shed 0 bases, J shed 7 bases, and the junction held 7 bases outside the gene matches. The CDR3 is CASSLARIGQGNSPLHF. DNA for the CDR3: TGTGCCAGCAGCTTAGCTCGGATCGGACAGGGGAATTCACCCCTCCACTTT.

This clonotype was found a few times. The genes are TRBV20-1 and TRBJ2-7, with 13 bases identical to TRBD2. Germline V gene data show CDR1 as DFQATT and CDR2 as SNEGSKA (reference sequence). The ends lost 6 bases at V and 1 base at J; junction bases unmatched: 9. The CDR3 is 16 amino acids. CDR3 region: CSANPGLAGVSYEQYF. In DNA form, the CDR3 reads TGCAGTGCCAACCCAGGACTAGCGGGGGTTTCCTACGAGCAGTACTTC.

CDR3 in amino acids: CASRSGRASRMETQYF. In DNA, the CDR3 is TGTGCCAGCAGAAGCGGGAGGGCCTCAAGGATGGAGACCCAGTACTTC. V gene TRBV28 combines with J gene TRBJ2-5; 10 nucleotides line up with TRBD2. CDR3 size: 16 residues. V gave up 6 bases and J gave up 5 bases; unmatched junction bases: 12. The germline CDR1 and CDR2 sequences are MDHEN and SYDVKM.

J is TRBJ2-3 and V is TRBV20-1; maybe TRBD2 (6 bases). V was shortened by 3 bases and J by 4 bases, with 14 bases between the two germline ends. The CDR3 extends over 14 amino acids. CDR1 is DFQATT, CDR2 SNEGSKA, per germline (reference sequence). The CDR3 DNA is TGCAGTGCTAGTAGAGCGGGTGTATCAGATACGCAGTATTTT. It specifies CSASRAGVSDTQYF.

The chain employs TRBV20-1 and TRBJ1-6, with D possibly being TRBD1 (5 bases). CDR1 and CDR2 from the germline V gene are DFQATT and SNEGSKA (reference sequence). This CDR3 spans 13 amino acids. With 5 bases removed from V and 7 bases from J, the gap between germline ends came to 12 bases. For the CDR3, the DNA is TGCAGTGCTCAGGGACGCGTGAATTCACCCCTCCACTTT. Amino acid sequence: CSAQGRVNSPLHF.

This clonotype was counted only a few times. The genes are TRBV27 and TRBJ2-5, with D possibly matching TRBD2 (6 bases). This CDR3 contains 17 residues. CDR1 MNHEY and CDR2 SMNVEV come from the germline V gene (reference sequence). V lost 6 bases, J lost 4 bases, and 24 bases lay in between. The CDR3 DNA follows: TGTGCCAGCAGCCCCCCGCGGGGCGGGTTTAGTGGAGAGACCCAGTACTTC. This encodes CASSPPRGGFSGETQYF.

The rearrangement uses TRBV24-1 and TRBJ2-1, with 13 bases lining up with TRBD2. The CDR3 spans 16 residues. V lost 3 bases and J lost 7; bases outside the gene matches: 5. Per the germline V gene, CDR1 is KGHDR and CDR2 is SFDVKD. CDR3 region: CATSDATSGRVNEQFF. Written as DNA, the CDR3 is TGTGCCACCAGTGATGCAACTAGCGGGAGGGTTAATGAGCAGTTCTTC.

This clonotype was recorded a few times. The chain joins TRBV7-3 to TRBJ2-5, with a weak D call TRBD2 (5 bases). Germline V lookup: CDR1 SGHTA, CDR2 FQGTGA. V was clipped by 2 bases and J by 4 bases, with 14 bases between them. This CDR3 has 15 amino acids. CDR3 region: CASSLSAGLRETQYF. In nucleotides, the CDR3 is TGTGCCAGCAGCTTATCTGCGGGTTTACGAGAGACCCAGTACTTC.

The V and J genes are TRBV20-1 and TRBJ1-6; a possible D gene is TRBD1 (6 bases). V gave up 4 bases and J gave up 7 bases, with 17 bases separating them. Germline CDR1 and CDR2: DFQATT and SNEGSKA (reference sequence). The CDR3 contains 15 residues. The CDR3 region is CSANSNRGANSPLHF. The CDR3 nucleotides read TGCAGTGCTAATTCAAATCGGGGGGCCAATTCACCCCTCCACTTT.

CDR3 in amino acids: CSQRDVKGQETQYF. The DNA for the CDR3 is TGCAGTCAAAGGGACGTTAAAGGGCAAGAGACCCAGTACTTC. The chain employs TRBV20-1 and TRBJ2-5; either TRBD1 or TRBD2 may fit D (5 bases each). V was clipped by 8 bases and J by 2 bases, with 18 bases between them. Germline lookup yields CDR1 DFQATT and CDR2 SNEGSKA (reference sequence). The CDR3 contains 14 residues.

This clonotype was found a few times. CDR3 in DNA: TGCAGTGCTAGAGCGACGTTCGGGGCCGAGCAGTACTTC. Amino acid sequence: CSARATFGAEQYF. The rearrangement links TRBV20-1 to TRBJ2-7, with D perhaps given as TRBD1 or TRBD2 (5 bases each). This CDR3 comprises 13 residues. Trimming removed 1 base from V and 6 bases from J, with 13 bases in between. The germline V gene encodes CDR1 DFQATT and CDR2 SNEGSKA (reference sequence).

The chain couples TRBV27 to TRBJ2-7; 10 nucleotides align to TRBD2. The CDR3 extends over 14 amino acids. In germline, CDR1 is MNHEY, CDR2 SMNVEV (reference sequence). The V segment lost 6 bases and the J segment 3 bases; nucleotides outside the gene matches: 5. This CDR3 is CASSSSGSRYEQYF. CDR3 DNA sequence: TGTGCCAGCAGCTCTAGCGGGAGTCGCTACGAGCAGTACTTC.

The CDR3, as DNA: TGTGCCTGGAGTGTACGGTACGAGCAGTACTTC. Translating gives CAWSVRYEQYF. V gene TRBV30 combines with J gene TRBJ2-7; D is ambiguous. The CDR3 spans 11 residues. The V gene lost 0 bases and the J gene lost 4 bases, with 4 bases spanning the gap. Germline CDR1 GTSNPN, CDR2 SVGIG (reference sequence).

The V call is TRBV28, the J call TRBJ1-1; D gene unclear. In germline, CDR1 is MDHEN, CDR2 SYDVKM. CDR3 size: 14 residues. Trimming pared 8 bases from V and 1 base from J, leaving 14 bases between. The CDR3 region has the DNA TGTGCCAGCCAACTAGCGGGGTCGAACACTGAAGCTTTCTTT. It encodes CASQLAGSNTEAFF. Looking up the rest from reference TRBV28 and TRBJ1-1 gives the full variable domain: DVKVTQSSRYLVKRTGEKVFLECVQDMDHENMFWYRQDPGLGLRLIYFSYDVKMKEKGDIPEGYSVSREKKERFSLILESASTNQTSMYLCASQLAGSNTEAFFGQGTRLTVV.

The V call is TRBV6-5, the J call TRBJ2-3; D uncertain. Germline V gene sequence: CDR1 MNHEY, CDR2 SVGAGI. Trimming took 0 bases from V and 4 from J, leaving 11 bases between them. This CDR3 is built from 15 residues. CDR3 protein: CASSYSILEADTQYF. CDR3 DNA: TGTGCCAGCAGTTACTCGATTCTCGAGGCAGATACGCAGTATTTT.

The V call is TRBV4-3, the J call TRBJ1-6, with D perhaps matching TRBD1 (5 bases). CDR3 length: 14 amino acids. Trimming removed 2 bases from V and 6 bases from J, with 8 bases in between. Germline CDR1 is LGHNA and CDR2 is YSLEER. The CDR3 reads CASSQRQINSPLHF. Written as DNA, the CDR3 is TGCGCCAGCAGCCAAAGACAGATTAATTCACCCCTCCACTTT.

The sample holds a few counts of this clonotype. This chain joins TRBV10-3 and TRBJ2-3, with a weak D call TRBD2 (5 bases). This CDR3 comprises 15 residues. Germline V CDR1 and CDR2: ENHRY, SYGVKD. Trimming took off 6 bases at V and 2 bases at J, with 15 bases between the two ends. The CDR3 DNA reads as TGTGCCATCAGGAGGGCGGTCGCGACCACAGATACGCAGTATTTT. This gives the protein CAIRRAVATTDTQYF.

The V and J genes are TRBV19 and TRBJ2-5, with 7 positions matching TRBD2. This CDR3 comprises 15 residues. J gave up 3 bases and V 5 bases, and 9 bases lay outside the gene matches. Per the germline V gene, CDR1 is LNHDA and CDR2 is SQIVND (reference sequence). CDR3 residues: CASSRTAGREETQYF. As DNA, the CDR3 is TGTGCCAGTAGTCGAACTGCAGGGAGGGAAGAGACCCAGTACTTC. The complete variable domain, with remaining parts taken from reference TRBV19 and TRBJ2-5, reads DGGITQSPKYLFRKEGQNVTLSCEQNLNHDAMYWYRQDPGQGLRLIYYSQIVNDFQKGDIAEGYSVSREKKESFPLTVTSAQKNPTAFYLCASSRTAGREETQYFGPGTRLLVL.

The rearrangement uses TRBV4-1 and TRBJ2-7; 10 positions agree with TRBD2. V was pared by 1 base and J by 3 bases, with 9 bases of the junction left unmatched. Germline loops: CDR1 MGHRA, CDR2 YSYEKL. The CDR3 extends over 17 amino acids. The CDR3 region has the DNA TGCGCCAGCAGCCAAGGGCCCTCGGGACTAGCGCTCTACGAGCAGTACTTC. Its translation is CASSQGPSGLALYEQYF.

CDR3 sequence reads: CSARDPQGPSAPLHF. The CDR3 DNA is TGCAGTGCTAGAGATCCACAGGGCCCCTCTGCACCCCTCCACTTT. The chain links TRBV20-1 to TRBJ1-6; possible D gene TRBD1, 6 bases. The CDR3 contains 15 residues. Germline V gene sequence: CDR1 DFQATT, CDR2 SNEGSKA (reference sequence). With 0 bases removed from V and 11 bases from J, the gap between germline ends came to 17 bases.

The chain uses TRBV6-1 and TRBJ1-6; D is uncertain. Germline CDR1 is MNHNS and CDR2 is SASEGT. Trimming stripped 6 bases from V and 0 bases from J, with 12 bases between. The CDR3 is 16 residues long. CDR3: CASRSRGSSYNSPLHF. The DNA of the CDR3 is TGTGCCAGCAGGAGTAGAGGGAGCTCCTATAATTCACCCCTCCACTTT.

CDR3 in amino acids: CASSAEGSMNTEAFF. In nucleotides, the CDR3 is TGTGCCAGCAGTGCCGAGGGCTCGATGAACACTGAAGCTTTCTTT. The chain combines TRBV7-8 with TRBJ1-1; no definite D call. The CDR3 contains 15 residues. Germline V gives CDR1 SGHVS, CDR2 FQNEAQ. With 6 bases removed from V and 0 bases from J, the gap between germline ends came to 14 bases.